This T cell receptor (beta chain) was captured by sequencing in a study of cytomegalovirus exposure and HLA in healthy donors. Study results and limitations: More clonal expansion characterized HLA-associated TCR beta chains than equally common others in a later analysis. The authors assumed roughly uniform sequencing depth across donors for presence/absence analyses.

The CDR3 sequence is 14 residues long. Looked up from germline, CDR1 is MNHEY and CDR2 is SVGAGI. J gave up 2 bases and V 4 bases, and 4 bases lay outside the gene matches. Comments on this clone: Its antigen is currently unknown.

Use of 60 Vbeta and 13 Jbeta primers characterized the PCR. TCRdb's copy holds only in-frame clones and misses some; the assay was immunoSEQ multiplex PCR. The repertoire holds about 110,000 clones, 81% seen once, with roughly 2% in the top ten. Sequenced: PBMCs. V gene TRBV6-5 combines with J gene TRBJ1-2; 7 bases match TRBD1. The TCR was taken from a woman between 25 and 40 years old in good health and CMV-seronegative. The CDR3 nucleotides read TGTGCCAGCAGTTCCTCGGACAGGAACTATGGCTACACCTTC. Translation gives CASSSSDRNYGYTF.